Detailed here is one T cell receptor beta chain. Preparation of the TCRbeta library used unique molecular identifiers. MiXCR, applied by TCRdb to the PCR reads, yields one record per CDR3 protein. Among 700,000 to 950,000 distinct CDR3 sequences listed, roughly 15% were seen once. The data stem from a study of T-cell reconstitution after alpha-beta-depleted transplantation in children. Germline trimming cut 0 bases from V and 5 bases from J; bases unmatched to any gene: 10. Germline V gene lookup returns CDR1 SGDLS and CDR2 YYNGEE. The CDR3 spans 18 residues. The chain couples TRBV9 to TRBJ2-3; 12 nucleotides agree with TRBD2. This sample comprised PBMCs, mostly from graft donor cells, obtained 360 days after TCRalphabeta/CD19-depleted stem cell transplant. The TCR was taken from a male patient younger than 18 who had a stem cell transplant for acute lymphoblastic leukemia, so the T cells may come from the graft donor. CDR3 sequence reads: CASSVAPDGLAGIDTQYF. DNA for the CDR3: TGTGCCAGCAGCGTAGCCCCCGACGGACTAGCGGGGATAGATACGCAGTATTTT.